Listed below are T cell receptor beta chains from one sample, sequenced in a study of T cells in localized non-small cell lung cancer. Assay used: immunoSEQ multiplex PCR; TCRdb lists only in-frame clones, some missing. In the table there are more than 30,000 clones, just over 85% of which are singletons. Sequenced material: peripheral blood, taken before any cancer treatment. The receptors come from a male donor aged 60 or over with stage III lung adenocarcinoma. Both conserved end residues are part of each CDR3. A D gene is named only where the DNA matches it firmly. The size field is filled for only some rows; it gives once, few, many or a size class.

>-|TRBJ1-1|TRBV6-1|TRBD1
CASILGDRGEAFF
TGTGCCAGCATCTTGGGGGACAGGGGAGAGGCTTTCTTT
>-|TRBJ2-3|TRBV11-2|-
CASSTERTDTQYF
TGTGCCAGCAGCACCGAAAGGACAGATACGCAGTATTTT
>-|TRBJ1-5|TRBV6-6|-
CASSYSHPQNNQPQHF
TGTGCCAGCAGTTACTCCCACCCCCAGAACAATCAGCCCCAGCATTTT
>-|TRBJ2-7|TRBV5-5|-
CASSLEVSGVEQYF
TGTGCCAGCAGCTTGGAGGTCTCAGGGGTCGAGCAGTACTTC
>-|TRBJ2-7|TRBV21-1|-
CASSKLQGTHEQYF
TGTGCCAGCAGCAAATTACAGGGCACCCACGAGCAGTACTTC
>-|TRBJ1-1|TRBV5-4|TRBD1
CASSSTGDTEAFF
TGTGCCAGCAGCTCGACAGGGGACACTGAAGCTTTCTTT
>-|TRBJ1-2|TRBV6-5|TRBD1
CASRPTGAGYGYTF
TGTGCCAGCAGACCGACAGGGGCGGGCTATGGCTACACCTTC
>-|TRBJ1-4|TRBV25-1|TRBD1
CASSPWDRVTLFF
TGTGCCAGCAGCCCCTGGGACAGGGTTACACTGTTTTTT
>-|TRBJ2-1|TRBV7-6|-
CASSLVRGGNEQFF
TGTGCCAGCAGCTTAGTACGGGGCGGCAATGAGCAGTTCTTC
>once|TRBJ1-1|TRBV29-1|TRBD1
CSVQRQGQTEAFF
TGCAGCGTTCAAAGACAGGGTCAGACTGAAGCTTTCTTT
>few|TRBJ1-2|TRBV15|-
CATSRDPASPTGGYTF
TGTGCCACCAGCAGAGATCCGGCGAGTCCAACGGGTGGCTACACCTTC
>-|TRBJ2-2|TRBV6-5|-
CASGLLANTGELFF
TGTGCCAGCGGGCTCTTGGCGAACACCGGGGAGCTGTTTTTT
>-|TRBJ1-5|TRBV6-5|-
CASRGPSNQPQHF
TGTGCCAGCAGGGGCCCTAGCAATCAGCCCCAGCATTTT
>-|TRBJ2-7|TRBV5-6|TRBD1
CASSTTGSSYEQYF
TGTGCCAGCAGCACGACAGGGAGCTCCTACGAGCAGTACTTC
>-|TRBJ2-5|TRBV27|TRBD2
CASKGNGREETQYF
TGTGCCAGCAAGGGGAACGGGAGGGAAGAGACCCAGTACTTC
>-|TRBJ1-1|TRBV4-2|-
CASSLDQGPTEAFF
TGTGCCAGCAGCCTGGATCAGGGGCCCACTGAAGCTTTCTTT
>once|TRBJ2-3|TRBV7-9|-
CASSLSSQADTQYF
TGTGCCAGCAGCTTATCCTCCCAGGCAGATACGCAGTATTTT
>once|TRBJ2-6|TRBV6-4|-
CASSDRAGQPGQPGANVLTF
TGTGCCAGCAGTGACCGGGCCGGACAACCCGGGCAGCCTGGGGCCAACGTCCTGACTTTC
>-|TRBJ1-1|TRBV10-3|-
CAISEYNQEAFF
TGTGCCATCAGTGAGTATAACCAAGAAGCTTTCTTT
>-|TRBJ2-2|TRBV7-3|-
CASSFYTGELFF
TGTGCCAGCAGCTTCTACACCGGGGAGCTGTTTTTT
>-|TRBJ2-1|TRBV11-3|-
CASSSDQYNEQFF
TGTGCCAGCAGCTCTGACCAATACAATGAGCAGTTCTTC
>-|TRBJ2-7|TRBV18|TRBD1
CASSRNTGDPEQYF
TGTGCCAGCTCGAGGAATACAGGGGATCCCGAGCAGTACTTC
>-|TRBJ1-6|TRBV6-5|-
CASSYSDYNSPLHF
TGTGCCAGCAGTTACTCAGATTATAATTCACCCCTCCACTTT
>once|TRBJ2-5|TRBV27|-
CASRRLGGQETQYF
TGTGCCAGCAGACGACTAGGGGGCCAAGAGACCCAGTACTTC
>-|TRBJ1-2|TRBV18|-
CASSPSSMASWGYTF
TGTGCCAGCTCACCTTCTTCTATGGCTTCTTGGGGCTACACCTTC
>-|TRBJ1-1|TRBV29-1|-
CSVGGVAEAFF
TGCAGCGTTGGTGGAGTAGCGGAAGCTTTCTTT
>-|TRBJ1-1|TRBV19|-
CASGETTWKNTEAFF
TGTGCCAGTGGTGAAACGACGTGGAAGAACACTGAAGCTTTCTTT
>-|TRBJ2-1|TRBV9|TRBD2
CASSVASGGVWGEQFF
TGTGCCAGCAGCGTAGCTAGCGGGGGGGTCTGGGGTGAGCAGTTCTTC
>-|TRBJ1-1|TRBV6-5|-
CASSPGHWNTEAFF
TGTGCCAGCAGTCCGGGACACTGGAACACTGAAGCTTTCTTT
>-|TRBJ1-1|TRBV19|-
CASSPQGLNTEAFF
TGTGCCAGTAGTCCTCAAGGATTGAACACTGAAGCTTTCTTT
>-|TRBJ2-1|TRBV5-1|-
CASSWVVGVEQFF
TGCGCCAGCAGCTGGGTTGTGGGGGTCGAGCAGTTCTTC
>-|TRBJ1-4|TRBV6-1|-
CASRSPQGRNEKLFF
TGTGCCAGCAGATCCCCCCAAGGCCGTAATGAAAAACTGTTTTTT
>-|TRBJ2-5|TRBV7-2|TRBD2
CASSTSGGTQYF
TGTGCCAGCAGCACTAGCGGGGGGACCCAGTACTTC
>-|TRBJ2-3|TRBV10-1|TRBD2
CASSESGLAEDTQYF
TGCGCCAGCAGTGAGTCGGGACTAGCGGAAGATACGCAGTATTTT
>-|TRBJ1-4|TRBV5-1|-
CASSSAGSSEKLFF
TGCGCCAGCAGCTCCGCAGGCTCGTCTGAAAAACTGTTTTTT
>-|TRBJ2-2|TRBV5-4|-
CASSLTTRNTGELFF
TGTGCCAGCAGCTTGACAACAAGAAACACCGGGGAGCTGTTTTTT
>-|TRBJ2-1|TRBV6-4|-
CASSWTLGNEQFF
TGTGCCAGCAGTTGGACCCTGGGAAATGAGCAGTTCTTC
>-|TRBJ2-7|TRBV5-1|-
CASSWPRDTTYEQYF
TGCGCCAGCAGCTGGCCCCGGGACACTACCTACGAGCAGTACTTC
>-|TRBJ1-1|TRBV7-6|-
CASSSLGSLNTEAFF
TGTGCCAGCAGCTCTTTAGGGAGTTTGAACACTGAAGCTTTCTTT
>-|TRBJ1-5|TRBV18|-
CASSPGSSYSNQPQHF
TGTGCCAGCTCACCGGGCAGCTCTTATAGCAATCAGCCCCAGCATTTT
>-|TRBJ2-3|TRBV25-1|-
CASSWQGSTDTQYF
TGTGCCAGCAGTTGGCAGGGTAGCACAGATACGCAGTATTTT
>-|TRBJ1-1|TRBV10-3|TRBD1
CAISETGMNTEAFF
TGTGCCATCAGCGAGACAGGGATGAACACTGAAGCTTTCTTT
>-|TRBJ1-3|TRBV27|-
CASSTGTFGNTIYF
TGTGCCAGCAGCACAGGTACCTTTGGAAACACCATATATTTT
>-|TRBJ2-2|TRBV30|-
CAWDPKGGTGELFF
TGTGCCTGGGACCCGAAGGGGGGTACCGGGGAGCTGTTTTTT
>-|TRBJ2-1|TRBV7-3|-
CASSPSNDNEQFF
TGTGCCAGCAGCCCCTCCAACGACAATGAGCAGTTCTTC
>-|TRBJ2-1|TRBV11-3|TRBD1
CASSSPGTGEQFF
TGTGCCAGCAGCTCCCCGGGGACAGGTGAGCAGTTCTTC
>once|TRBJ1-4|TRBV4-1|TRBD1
CASSQDPGQPNEKLFF
TGCGCCAGCAGCCAAGATCCGGGACAGCCTAATGAAAAACTGTTTTTT
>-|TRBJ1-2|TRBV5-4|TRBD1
CASSGDRADYGYTF
TGTGCCAGCAGCGGGGACAGGGCTGACTATGGCTACACCTTC
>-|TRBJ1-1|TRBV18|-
CASSPGEYTEAFF
TGTGCCAGCTCACCAGGGGAATACACTGAAGCTTTCTTT